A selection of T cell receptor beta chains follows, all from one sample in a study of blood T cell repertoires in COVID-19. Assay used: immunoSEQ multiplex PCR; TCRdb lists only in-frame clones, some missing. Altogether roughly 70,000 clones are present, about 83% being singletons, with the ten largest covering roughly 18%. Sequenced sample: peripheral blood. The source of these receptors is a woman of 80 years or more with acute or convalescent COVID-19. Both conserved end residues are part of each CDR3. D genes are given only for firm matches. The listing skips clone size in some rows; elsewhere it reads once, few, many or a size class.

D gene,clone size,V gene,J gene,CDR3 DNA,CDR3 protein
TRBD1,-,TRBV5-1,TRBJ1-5,TGCGCCAGCCACTATAAGGACAGGTTATGCAATCAGCCCCAGCATTTT,CASHYKDRLCNQPQHF
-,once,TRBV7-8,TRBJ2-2,TGTGCCAGCAGCCCGAACCGGGTGACTCATTCCGGGGAGCTGTTTTTT,CASSPNRVTHSGELFF
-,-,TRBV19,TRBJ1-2,TGTGCCAGTGGCTTCCCTCTGACAGGAACCGTATATGGCTACACCTTC,CASGFPLTGTVYGYTF
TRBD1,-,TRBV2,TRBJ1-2,TGTGCCAGCAGCCCTACAGGGGGCGGCTATGGCTACACCTTC,CASSPTGGGYGYTF
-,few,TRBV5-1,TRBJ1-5,TGCGCCAGCAGCTTGGGGGCGGGACAGCCCCAGCATTTT,CASSLGAGQPQHF
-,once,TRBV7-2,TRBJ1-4,TGTGCCAGCAGCCCAGACAGTGCAACTAATGAAAAACTGTTTTTT,CASSPDSATNEKLFF
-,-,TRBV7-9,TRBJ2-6,TGTGCCAGCAGCTTTTTAGCAGTTACCTCTGGGGCCAACGTCCTGACTTTC,CASSFLAVTSGANVLTF
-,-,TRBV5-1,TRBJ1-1,TGCGCCAGCAGCTTGAGCACGTTAACCGAAGCTTTCTTT,CASSLSTLTEAFF
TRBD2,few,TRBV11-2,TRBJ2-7,TGTGCCAGCAGCTTCCAGCGGGGGGCCTCCTACGAGCAGTACTTC,CASSFQRGASYEQYF
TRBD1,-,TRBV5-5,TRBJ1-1,TGTGCCAGCAGCCCTAGATCATCCGGGACAGGGGTGACTGAAGCTTTCTTT,CASSPRSSGTGVTEAFF
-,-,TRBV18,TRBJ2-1,TGTGCCAGCTCAGCGCAACCCAATGAGCAGTTCTTC,CASSAQPNEQFF
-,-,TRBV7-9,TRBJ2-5,TGTGCCAGCAGCTTAGGTTTGTGGACAGGAGGGGGGCAAGAGACCCAGTACTTC,CASSLGLWTGGGQETQYF
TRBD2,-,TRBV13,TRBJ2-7,TGTGCCAGCAGCTCTAGCGGGAGGGCCACGAACCGGCAGTACTTC,CASSSSGRATNRQYF
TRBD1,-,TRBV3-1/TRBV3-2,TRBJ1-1,TGTGCCAGCAGCCAAGGGACAGGGAAGAACACTGAAGCTTTCTTT,CASSQGTGKNTEAFF
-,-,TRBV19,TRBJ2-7,TGTGCCAGTAGTAAGGATAAGAGTGGTGCTAGCTCCTACGAGCAGTACTTC,CASSKDKSGASSYEQYF
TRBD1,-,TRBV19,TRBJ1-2,TGTGCCAGTAGTACAGGGACAGCCCATCTCACCTTC,CASSTGTAHLTF
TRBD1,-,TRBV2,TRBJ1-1,TGTGCCAGCAGGGAAAGACAGGGGGTAACTGAAGCTTTCTTT,CASRERQGVTEAFF
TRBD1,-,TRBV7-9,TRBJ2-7,TGTGCCAGCAGCCACCGGCCGGGACAGGGAAGAGGAGGTTACGAGCAGTACTTC,CASSHRPGQGRGGYEQYF
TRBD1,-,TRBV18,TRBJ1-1,TGTGCCAGCTCACCACCGGGCAGGGGGGCTACTGAAGCTTTCTTT,CASSPPGRGATEAFF
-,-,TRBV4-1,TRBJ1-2,TGCGCCAGCAGCCATCCCAGCGGGAATTATGGCTACACCTTC,CASSHPSGNYGYTF
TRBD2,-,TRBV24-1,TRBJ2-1,TGTGCCACCAGTGGGAGCGGGGTCAGTGAGCAGTTCTTC,CATSGSGVSEQFF
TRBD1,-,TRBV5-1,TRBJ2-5,TGCGCCAGCAGCTTTGGACAGGGCTCAGAGACCCAGTACTTC,CASSFGQGSETQYF
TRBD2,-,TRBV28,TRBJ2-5,TGTGCCAGCAGTCCCATGATCACTAGCGCCCAAGAGACCCAGTACTTC,CASSPMITSAQETQYF
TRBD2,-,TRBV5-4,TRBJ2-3,TGTGCCAGCAGCAGGGCGGGAGGGCCAACAGATACGCAGTATTTT,CASSRAGGPTDTQYF
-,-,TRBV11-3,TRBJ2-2,TGTGCCAGCAGCACTAGGGTATGGGGGGCGAACACCGGGGAGCTGTTTTTT,CASSTRVWGANTGELFF
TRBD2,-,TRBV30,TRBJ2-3,TGTGCCTGGAGTCCGGGGACTAGCGGGAGGACGAATACGCAGTATTTT,CAWSPGTSGRTNTQYF
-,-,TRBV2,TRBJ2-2,TGTGCCAGCAGAGCCACAGGGACAAACACCGGGGAGCTGTTTTTT,CASRATGTNTGELFF
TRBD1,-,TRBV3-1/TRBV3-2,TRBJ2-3,TGTGCCAGCAGCCAGCGCAGACAGGGATTAGCAGATACGCAGTATTTT,CASSQRRQGLADTQYF